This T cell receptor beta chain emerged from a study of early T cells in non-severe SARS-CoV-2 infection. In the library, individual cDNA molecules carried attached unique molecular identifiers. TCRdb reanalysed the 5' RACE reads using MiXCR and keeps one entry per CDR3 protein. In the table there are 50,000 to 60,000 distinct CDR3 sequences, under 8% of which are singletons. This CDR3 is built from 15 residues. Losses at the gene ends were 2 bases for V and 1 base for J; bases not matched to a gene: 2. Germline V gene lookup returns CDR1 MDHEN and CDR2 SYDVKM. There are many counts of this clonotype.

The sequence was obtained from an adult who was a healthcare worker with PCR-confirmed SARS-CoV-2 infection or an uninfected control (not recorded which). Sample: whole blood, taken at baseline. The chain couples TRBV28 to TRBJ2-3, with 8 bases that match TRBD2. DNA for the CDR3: TGTGCCAGCAGTTTAGCGGGAGGCCGCACAGATACGCAGTATTTT. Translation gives CASSLAGGRTDTQYF.